This T cell receptor (beta chain) was sequenced for a study of blood T cell repertoires in COVID-19. Study-wide context: The study drew acute and convalescent COVID-19 samples from the United States, Italy and Spain. Sample material is recorded as cDNA or gDNA derived from T cells, B-cell-depleted T cells, or PBMCs.

Authors' data handling: Amplification with reference gene primers provided the estimates of nucleated cell counts. Clones were sequenced by immunoSEQ multiplex PCR, and TCRdb holds only the in-frame ones, with some missing. That table is the source of V, J and clone size, and D and trimming were worked out from the DNA. This table has some 99,000 clones, approximately 80% appearing once. Germline-derived CDR1 and CDR2 are MNHEY and SVGAGI. Trimming pared 6 bases from V and 0 bases from J, leaving 12 bases between. The CDR3 covers 14 residues. The sequencing sample was made of peripheral blood. The receptor was isolated from a woman aged 45-60 years with acute or convalescent COVID-19. The chain combines TRBV6-5 with TRBJ2-7; possibly TRBD1 for D (6 bases). As DNA, the CDR3 is TGTGCCAGCAGGCAGGGGCTGAGCTCCTACGAGCAGTACTTC. This translates into CASRQGLSSYEQYF.